This T cell receptor (beta chain) was found in a study of T cells in Graves' hyperthyroidism and ophthalmopathy. This clonotype was counted ten times or more. CDR3 length: 15 residues. Deletions cut 4 bases from V and 9 bases from J, with 16 bases between. Researchers took RNA transcripts and amplified the TCR beta CDR3 regions from them. An initial round of RT-PCR targeting the TCR CDR3 relied on the HTBI primer set. A single record per CDR3 protein comes from TCRdb applying MiXCR to the multiplex PCR reads. The sample lists approximately 600,000 distinct CDR3 sequences, 12% to 15% seen once, with around 7% in the top ten.

This sequence was found in a woman between 18 and 29 years old with Graves' ophthalmopathy. Source material: blood. The rearrangement joins TRBV12-3 or TRBV12-4 to TRBJ1-6; the D is unclear. The CDR3: CASSSITWRASPLHF. The CDR3 coding sequence is TGTGCCAGCAGTTCGATTACCTGGAGGGCTTCACCCCTCCACTTT.